The rows below give T cell receptor beta chains drawn from one sample of a study of cytomegalovirus exposure and HLA in healthy donors. TCRdb keeps only in-frame clones here, not all; method: immunoSEQ multiplex PCR. This table holds roughly 120,000 clones, roughly 70% found once. Sequences were obtained from PBMCs. The receptors here all came from a woman in her thirties or forties in good health and CMV-seropositive. The CDR3 runs from the conserved cysteine through the conserved F or W. The order of the fields is CDR3 protein, CDR3 DNA, D gene, clone size, V gene, J gene. A D gene is named only where the DNA matches it firmly. Not all rows give a size; the values are once, few, many and, for expanded clones, a class.

CDR3 protein: CASSYSNQRGQETQYF; CDR3 DNA: TGTGCCAGCAGTTACTCGAACCAGCGAGGACAAGAGACCCAGTACTTC; D gene: NA; clone size: few; V gene: TRBV6-5; J gene: TRBJ2-5
CDR3 protein: CASSQTGTGSSYNEQFF; CDR3 DNA: TGCGCCAGCAGCCAGACAGGGACAGGATCATCCTACAATGAGCAGTTCTTC; D gene: TRBD1; clone size: NA; V gene: TRBV4-3; J gene: TRBJ2-1
CDR3 protein: CSVGGLAGSAEQFF; CDR3 DNA: TGCAGCGTTGGAGGACTAGCGGGGTCTGCTGAGCAGTTCTTC; D gene: TRBD2; clone size: NA; V gene: TRBV29-1; J gene: TRBJ2-1
CDR3 protein: CASSLDPAGSYEQYF; CDR3 DNA: TGTGCCAGCAGCTTAGATCCAGCGGGGTCCTACGAGCAGTACTTC; D gene: TRBD2; clone size: few; V gene: TRBV11-2; J gene: TRBJ2-7
CDR3 protein: CASSIDVTGGKKRYTF; CDR3 DNA: TGTGCCAGCAGCATTGACGTGACAGGGGGGAAGAAGCGCTACACCTTC; D gene: TRBD1; clone size: NA; V gene: TRBV5-4; J gene: TRBJ1-2
CDR3 protein: CASSSGGGNEQYF; CDR3 DNA: TGTGCCAGCAGCTCAGGGGGCGGGAACGAGCAGTACTTC; D gene: TRBD1; clone size: NA; V gene: TRBV7-9; J gene: TRBJ2-7
CDR3 protein: CASSSTSGAVQTQYF; CDR3 DNA: TGTGCCAGCAGCTCCACTAGCGGGGCCGTTCAGACCCAGTACTTC; D gene: TRBD2; clone size: NA; V gene: TRBV7-7; J gene: TRBJ2-5
CDR3 protein: CASSPRDTDTQYF; CDR3 DNA: TGTGCCAGCAGTCCCCGGGACACAGATACGCAGTATTTT; D gene: NA; clone size: few; V gene: TRBV28; J gene: TRBJ2-3
CDR3 protein: CASSIVAGARYYNEQFF; CDR3 DNA: TGTGCCAGCAGCATAGTAGCGGGGGCGAGGTACTACAATGAGCAGTTCTTC; D gene: TRBD2; clone size: NA; V gene: TRBV5-6; J gene: TRBJ2-1
CDR3 protein: CASSLNQGINNSPLHF; CDR3 DNA: TGTGCCAGCAGCTTGAACCAGGGAATTAATAATTCACCCCTCCACTTT; D gene: NA; clone size: NA; V gene: TRBV5-6; J gene: TRBJ1-6
CDR3 protein: CASSDRSYGYTF; CDR3 DNA: TGTGCCAGTAGCGACAGGAGCTATGGCTACACCTTC; D gene: NA; clone size: NA; V gene: TRBV19; J gene: TRBJ1-2
CDR3 protein: CASSSLTSGGASYNEQFF; CDR3 DNA: TGTGCCAGCAGTTCTTTGACTAGCGGGGGAGCTTCCTACAATGAGCAGTTCTTC; D gene: TRBD2; clone size: NA; V gene: TRBV27; J gene: TRBJ2-1
CDR3 protein: CASSGGQGYNEQFF; CDR3 DNA: TGTGCCAGCAGCGGGGGACAGGGATACAATGAGCAGTTCTTC; D gene: TRBD1; clone size: NA; V gene: TRBV7-9; J gene: TRBJ2-1
CDR3 protein: CASSLPREDYGYTF; CDR3 DNA: TGCGCCAGCAGCTTGCCCAGGGAAGATTATGGCTACACCTTC; D gene: NA; clone size: NA; V gene: TRBV5-1; J gene: TRBJ1-2
CDR3 protein: CASSLTYSYEQYF; CDR3 DNA: TGTGCCAGCAGTTTGACTTACTCCTACGAGCAGTACTTC; D gene: NA; clone size: NA; V gene: TRBV6-1; J gene: TRBJ2-7
CDR3 protein: CASSLGGGQTNYGYTF; CDR3 DNA: TGTGCCAGCAGCTTAGGAGGTGGACAGACTAACTATGGCTACACCTTC; D gene: NA; clone size: few; V gene: TRBV7-6; J gene: TRBJ1-2
CDR3 protein: CASTPNSGGPYEQYF; CDR3 DNA: TGTGCCAGCACTCCGAACTCAGGGGGACCCTACGAGCAGTACTTC; D gene: TRBD1; clone size: NA; V gene: TRBV6-5; J gene: TRBJ2-7
CDR3 protein: CASSALRTGYGYTF; CDR3 DNA: TGTGCCAGCAGTGCCCTCCGGACAGGATATGGCTACACCTTC; D gene: TRBD1; clone size: NA; V gene: TRBV28; J gene: TRBJ1-2
CDR3 protein: CASSLFTYEQYF; CDR3 DNA: TGTGCCAGCAGCTTGTTCACCTACGAGCAGTACTTC; D gene: NA; clone size: NA; V gene: TRBV5-4; J gene: TRBJ2-7
CDR3 protein: CASSWWGTYEQYF; CDR3 DNA: TGTGCCAGCAGCTGGTGGGGGACATACGAGCAGTACTTC; D gene: NA; clone size: NA; V gene: TRBV5-6; J gene: TRBJ2-7
CDR3 protein: CASSFLAGVGNEQFF; CDR3 DNA: TGTGCCAGCAGCTTCCTAGCGGGGGTAGGAAATGAGCAGTTCTTC; D gene: TRBD2; clone size: NA; V gene: TRBV7-2; J gene: TRBJ2-1
CDR3 protein: CASSHPAGEWQYF; CDR3 DNA: TGTGCCAGCAGTCATCCAGCGGGAGAGTGGCAGTACTTC; D gene: TRBD2; clone size: NA; V gene: TRBV25-1; J gene: TRBJ2-7